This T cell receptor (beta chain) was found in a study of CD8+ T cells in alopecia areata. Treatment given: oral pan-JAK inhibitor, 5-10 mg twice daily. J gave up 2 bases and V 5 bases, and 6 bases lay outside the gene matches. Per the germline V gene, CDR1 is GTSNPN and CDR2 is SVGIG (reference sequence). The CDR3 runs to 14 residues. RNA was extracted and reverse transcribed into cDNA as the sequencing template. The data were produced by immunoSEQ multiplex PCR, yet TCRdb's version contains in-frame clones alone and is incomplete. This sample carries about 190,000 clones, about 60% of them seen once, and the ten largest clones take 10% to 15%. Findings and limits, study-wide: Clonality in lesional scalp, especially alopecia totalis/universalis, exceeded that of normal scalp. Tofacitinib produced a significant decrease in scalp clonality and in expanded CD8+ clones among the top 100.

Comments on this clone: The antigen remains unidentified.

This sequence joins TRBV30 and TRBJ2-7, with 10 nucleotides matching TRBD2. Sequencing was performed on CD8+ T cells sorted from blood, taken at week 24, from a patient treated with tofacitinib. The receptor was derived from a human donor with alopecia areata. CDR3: CAWEAGGPTYEQYF. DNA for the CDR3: TGTGCCTGGGAAGCGGGGGGGCCTACCTACGAGCAGTACTTC. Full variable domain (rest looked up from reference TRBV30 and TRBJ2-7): SQTIHQWPATLVQPVGSPLSLECTVEGTSNPNLYWYRQAAGRGLQLLFYSVGIGQISSEVPQNLSASRPQDRQFILSSKKLLLSDSGFYLCAWEAGGPTYEQYFGPGTRLTVT.